The clone carrying this T cell receptor (beta chain) was seen a few times. Its antigen is unknown. This specimen comes from a study of blood T cells in healthy people across ages. The overall study: Template switching retrieved approximately one barcoded beta molecule for each two T cells. Study-level findings and limits: When set beside aged donors, long-lived donors presented more naive CD4+ cells and higher diversity. The study lacked donor CMV status, which possibly confounded expanded clonotype changes.

The donors, aged roughly 6 to 100, were healthy Caucasians from Russia. CDR1 and CDR2 from the germline V gene are MGHRA and YSYEKL. The ends were cut back, 6 bases at V and 7 bases at J, with 16 bases in the middle. This CDR3 is built from 14 residues. The authors ran a second PCR of about 6 to 11 cycles using a sample-barcoded 5' primer and a J-beta primer mix. TCRdb analysed the 5' RACE reads with MiXCR anew, one entry per CDR3 protein. Here the sample spans over a million distinct CDR3 sequences, more than 35% being singletons. This TCR was recovered from a woman aged 55-69 years in good health. Sequenced sample: blood. The genes are TRBV4-1 and TRBJ2-4; maybe TRBD2 (5 bases). CDR3 coding DNA: TGCGCCAGCAGTGAGAGGCTAGCTTGGAACATTCAGTACTTC. This encodes CASSERLAWNIQYF.